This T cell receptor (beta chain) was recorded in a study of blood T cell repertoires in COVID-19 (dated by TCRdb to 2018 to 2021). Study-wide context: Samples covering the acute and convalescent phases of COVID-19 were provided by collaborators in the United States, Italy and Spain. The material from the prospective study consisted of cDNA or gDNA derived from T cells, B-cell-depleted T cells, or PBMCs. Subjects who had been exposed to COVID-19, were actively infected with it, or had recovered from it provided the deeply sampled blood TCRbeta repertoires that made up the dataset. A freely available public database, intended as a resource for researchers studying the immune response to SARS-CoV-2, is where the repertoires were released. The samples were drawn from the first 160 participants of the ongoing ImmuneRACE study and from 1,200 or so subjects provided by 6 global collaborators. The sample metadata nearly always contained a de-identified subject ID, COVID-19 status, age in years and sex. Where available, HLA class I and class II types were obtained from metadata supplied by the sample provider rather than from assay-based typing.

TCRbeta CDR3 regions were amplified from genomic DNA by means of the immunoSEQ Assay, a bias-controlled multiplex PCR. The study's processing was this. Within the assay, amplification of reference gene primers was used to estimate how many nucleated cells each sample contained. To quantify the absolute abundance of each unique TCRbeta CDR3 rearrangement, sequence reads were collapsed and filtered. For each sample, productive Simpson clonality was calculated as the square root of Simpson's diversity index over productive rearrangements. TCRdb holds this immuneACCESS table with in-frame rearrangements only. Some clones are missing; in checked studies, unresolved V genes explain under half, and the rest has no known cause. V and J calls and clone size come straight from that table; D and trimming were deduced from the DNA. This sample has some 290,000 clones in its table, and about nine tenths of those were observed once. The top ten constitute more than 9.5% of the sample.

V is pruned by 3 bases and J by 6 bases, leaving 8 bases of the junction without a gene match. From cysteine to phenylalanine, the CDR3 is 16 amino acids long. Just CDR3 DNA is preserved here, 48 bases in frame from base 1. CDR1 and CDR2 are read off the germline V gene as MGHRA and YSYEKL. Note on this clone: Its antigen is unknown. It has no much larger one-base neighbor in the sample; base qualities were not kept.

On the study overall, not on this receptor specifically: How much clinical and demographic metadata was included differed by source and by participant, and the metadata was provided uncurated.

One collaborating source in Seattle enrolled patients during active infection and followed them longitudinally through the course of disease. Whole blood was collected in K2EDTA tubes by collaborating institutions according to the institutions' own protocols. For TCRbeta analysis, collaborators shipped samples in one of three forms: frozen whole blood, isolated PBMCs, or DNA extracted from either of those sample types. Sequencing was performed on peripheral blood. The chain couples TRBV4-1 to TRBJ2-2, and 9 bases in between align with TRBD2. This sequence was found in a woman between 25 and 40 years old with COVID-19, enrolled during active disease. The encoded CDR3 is CASSQDLGLAAGELFF. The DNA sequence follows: TGCGCCAGCAGCCAGGATTTGGGACTAGCAGCCGGGGAGCTGTTTTTT.